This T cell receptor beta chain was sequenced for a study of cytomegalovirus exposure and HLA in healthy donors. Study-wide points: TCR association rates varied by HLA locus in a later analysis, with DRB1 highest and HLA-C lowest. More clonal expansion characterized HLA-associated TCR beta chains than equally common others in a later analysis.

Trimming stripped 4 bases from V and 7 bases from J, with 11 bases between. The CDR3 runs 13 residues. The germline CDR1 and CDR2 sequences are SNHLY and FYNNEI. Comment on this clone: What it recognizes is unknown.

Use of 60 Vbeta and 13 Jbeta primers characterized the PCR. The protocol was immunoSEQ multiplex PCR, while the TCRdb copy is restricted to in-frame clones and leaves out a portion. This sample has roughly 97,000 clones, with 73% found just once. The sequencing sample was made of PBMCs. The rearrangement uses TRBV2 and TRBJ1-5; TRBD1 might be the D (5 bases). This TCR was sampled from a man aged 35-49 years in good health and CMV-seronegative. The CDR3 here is CASSAQVNQPQHF. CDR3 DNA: TGTGCCAGCAGTGCACAGGTGAACCAGCCCCAGCATTTT.